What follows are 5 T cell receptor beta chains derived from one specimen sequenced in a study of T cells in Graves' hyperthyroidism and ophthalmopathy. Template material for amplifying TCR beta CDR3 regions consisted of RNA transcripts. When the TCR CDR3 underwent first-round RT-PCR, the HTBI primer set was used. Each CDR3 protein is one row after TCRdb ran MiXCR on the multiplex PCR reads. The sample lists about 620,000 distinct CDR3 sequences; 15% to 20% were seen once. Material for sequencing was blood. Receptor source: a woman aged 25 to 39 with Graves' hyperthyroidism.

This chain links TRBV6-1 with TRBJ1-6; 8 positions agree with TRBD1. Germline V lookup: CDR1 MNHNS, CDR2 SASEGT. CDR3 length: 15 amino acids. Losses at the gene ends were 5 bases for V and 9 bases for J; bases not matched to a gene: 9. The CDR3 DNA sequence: TGTGCCAGCAGTTCCCAGGGACAGGAGGTTTCACCCCTCCACTTT. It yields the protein CASSSQGQEVSPLHF.

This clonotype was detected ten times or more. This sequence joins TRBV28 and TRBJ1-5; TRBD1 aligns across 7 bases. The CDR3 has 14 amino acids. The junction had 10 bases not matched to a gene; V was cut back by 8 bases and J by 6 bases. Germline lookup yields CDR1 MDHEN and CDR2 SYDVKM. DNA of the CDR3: TGTGCCAGCGTTGGGGGGACAGTAACTCAGCCCCAGCATTTT. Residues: CASVGGTVTQPQHF.

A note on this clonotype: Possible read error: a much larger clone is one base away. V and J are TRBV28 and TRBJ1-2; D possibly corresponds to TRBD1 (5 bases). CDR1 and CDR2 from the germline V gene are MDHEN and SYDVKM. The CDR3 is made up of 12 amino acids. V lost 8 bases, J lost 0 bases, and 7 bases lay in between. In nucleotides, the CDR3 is TGTGCCAGCGGGGGTACTAACTATGGCTACACCTTC. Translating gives CASGGTNYGYTF.

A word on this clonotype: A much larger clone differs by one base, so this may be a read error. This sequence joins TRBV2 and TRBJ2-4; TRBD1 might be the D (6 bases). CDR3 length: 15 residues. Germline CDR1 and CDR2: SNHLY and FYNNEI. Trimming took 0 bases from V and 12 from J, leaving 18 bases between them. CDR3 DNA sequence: TGTGCCAGCAGTGAAGCCACAGGGTTTATGGTCACTCAGTACTTC. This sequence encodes CASSEATGFMVTQYF.

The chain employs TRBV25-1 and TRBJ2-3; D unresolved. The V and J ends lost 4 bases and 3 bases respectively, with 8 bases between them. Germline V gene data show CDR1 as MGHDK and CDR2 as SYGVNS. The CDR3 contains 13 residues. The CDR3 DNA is TGTGCCAGCAGTGTTGGGTTGACAGATACGCAGTATTTT. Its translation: CASSVGLTDTQYF. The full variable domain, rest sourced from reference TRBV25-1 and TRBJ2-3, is EADIYQTPRYLVIGTGKKITLECSQTMGHDKMYWYQQDPGMELHLIHYSYGVNSTEKGDLSSESTVSRIRTEHFPLTLESARPSHTSQYLCASSVGLTDTQYFGPGTRLTVL.